The entry that follows covers one T cell receptor (beta chain) sequence. Its antigen is as yet unknown. The sample comes from a study of T-cell memory formation after mild COVID-19. In the study overall: TCR clusters were mostly confined to one donor each.

TCRdb called the 5' RACE reads again in MiXCR, with one record for every CDR3 protein. Of just under 550,000 distinct CDR3 sequences in the sample, roughly 22% were seen once. Broader study findings: Later expanders leaned toward CD4+, whereas clones contracting from day 15 to 85 were balanced CD4/CD8. Clonal second-wave expansions that peaked on day 37 had unconfirmed SARS-CoV-2 specificity. Of the contracting clones, CD4+ ones lay mainly in CM and EM, and CD8+ ones in EMRA.

This CDR3 spans 14 amino acids. V was clipped by 3 bases and J by 4 bases; unmatched bases: 6. What was sequenced was PBMCs or a T cell subset sorted from them (not recorded which). V and J are TRBV12-3 or TRBV12-4 and TRBJ2-7; TRBD2 agrees at 7 bases. This TCR came from an adult woman who had mild COVID-19 (a few samples of this study predate the infection). Cell type and time point are not known. In DNA form, the CDR3 reads TGTGCCAGCAGTTTTCGGGCCGGGGGGTACGAGCAGTACTTC. Encoded protein: CASSFRAGGYEQYF.